Presented here are 10 T cell receptor beta chains from one specimen sequenced in a study of OX40 agonist ivuxolimab in advanced cancers. TCRdb keeps only in-frame clones here, not all; method: immunoSEQ multiplex PCR. The sample has nearly 50,000 clones; 81% are singletons. The sample in question was CD4+ or CD8+ T cells sorted from blood, obtained in a trial of the OX40 agonist ivuxolimab. All receptors come from an adult with an advanced solid tumor such as melanoma, head and neck, liver or kidney cancer.

The chain combines TRBV28 with TRBJ2-7, with 11 bases identical to TRBD2. The CDR3 contains 14 residues. The germline gives CDR1 MDHEN, CDR2 SYDVKM. The ends lost 3 bases at V and 2 bases at J; junction bases unmatched: 0. The CDR3 nucleotides read TGTGCCAGCAGTTTTAGCGGGAGGGCCTACGAGCAGTACTTC. It specifies CASSFSGRAYEQYF.

The V call is TRBV11-3, the J call TRBJ2-7; either TRBD1 or TRBD2 may supply D (6 bases each). Trimming took 1 base from V and 4 from J, leaving 14 bases between them. CDR3 length: 15 amino acids. CDR1 and CDR2 from the germline V gene are SGHNT and YENEEA. Written as DNA, the CDR3 is TGTGCCAGCAGCTTAGGGGCGACAGGAGGGTACGAGCAGTACTTC. Protein product: CASSLGATGGYEQYF.

This clone has a handful of counts. V and J are TRBV7-7 and TRBJ2-3; D might be TRBD2 (6 bases). Trimming cost V 5 bases and J 5 bases, with 11 bases left between them. Germline CDR1 SSHAT, CDR2 FNYEAQ (reference sequence). The CDR3 contains 13 residues. Written as DNA, the CDR3 is TGTGCCAGCAGCGGGGCGGGGAGAGATACGCAGTATTTT. It translates to CASSGAGRDTQYF.

This clone was observed once. The rearrangement links TRBV7-6 to TRBJ2-7, with 7 bases identical to TRBD2. The V gene's germline CDR1 is SGHVS and CDR2 FNYEAQ. The CDR3 is 17 amino acids. J lost 4 bases, V lost 1 base, and 13 bases had no gene match. The CDR3 region has the DNA TGTGCCAGCAGCTTAGGGTGGGAGCGGGAAGACCGGTACGAGCAGTACTTC. It translates to CASSLGWEREDRYEQYF.

Only a few counts were recorded for this clone. The V gene is TRBV15, the J gene TRBJ1-2; D is uncertain. The CDR3 sequence is 14 residues long. The germline V gene encodes CDR1 LNHNV and CDR2 YYDKDF (reference sequence). The V gene lost 0 bases and the J gene lost 4 bases, with 9 bases spanning the gap. The CDR3 spells CATSRDSSGYGYTF. Written as DNA, the CDR3 is TGTGCCACCAGCAGAGATAGTAGCGGCTATGGCTACACCTTC.

The chain is built from TRBV6-6 and TRBJ2-5, with a weak D call TRBD1 (5 bases). The CDR3 covers 16 residues. CDR1 is MNHNY and CDR2 is SVGAGI in the germline V gene (reference sequence). V dropped 6 bases and J dropped 4 bases, with 21 bases sitting between them. DNA for the CDR3: TGTGCCAGCAGCCTCATTGGGATAACAGGACGAGAGACCCAGTACTTC. As protein: CASSLIGITGRETQYF.

The chain employs TRBV7-2 and TRBJ2-3; 12 bases line up with TRBD2. With 6 bases clipped from V and 0 bases from J, the junction kept 7 bases outside the gene matches. CDR3 length: 17 amino acids. Germline CDR1 SGHTA, CDR2 FQGNSA. CDR3 amino acids: CASSPGLAGFSTDTQYF. DNA for the CDR3: TGTGCCAGCAGTCCGGGACTAGCGGGTTTTAGCACAGATACGCAGTATTTT. Full variable domain (outside the CDR3, taken from reference TRBV7-2 and TRBJ2-3): GAGVSQSPSNKVTEKGKDVELRCDPISGHTALYWYRQSLGQGLEFLIYFQGNSAPDKSGLPSDRFSAERTGGSVSTLTIQRTQQEDSAVYLCASSPGLAGFSTDTQYFGPGTRLTVL.

This chain joins TRBV27 and TRBJ2-1; 7 positions agree with TRBD2. CDR1 MNHEY and CDR2 SMNVEV come from the germline V gene (reference sequence). The CDR3 has 13 amino acids. V shed 8 bases and J 0 bases; nucleotides not matched to a gene: 1. The CDR3: CASGRGSYNEQFF. DNA of the CDR3: TGTGCCAGCGGGAGGGGCTCCTACAATGAGCAGTTCTTC.

This chain connects TRBV19 to TRBJ1-6, with D perhaps matching TRBD1 (6 bases). The CDR3 has 16 amino acids. The germline gives CDR1 LNHDA, CDR2 SQIVND (reference sequence). V lost 6 bases and J 5 bases, leaving 17 bases between the germline ends. CDR3 amino acids: CASSSPDSMDNSPLHF. The CDR3 DNA sequence: TGTGCCAGTAGCTCCCCGGACAGTATGGATAATTCACCCCTCCACTTT. Variable domain in full (rest from reference TRBV19 and TRBJ1-6): DGGITQSPKYLFRKEGQNVTLSCEQNLNHDAMYWYRQDPGQGLRLIYYSQIVNDFQKGDIAEGYSVSREKKESFPLTVTSAQKNPTAFYLCASSSPDSMDNSPLHFGNGTRLTVT.

The chain links TRBV11-2 to TRBJ2-1; TRBD2 matches at 14 bases. V shed 7 bases and J 5 bases; nucleotides not matched to a gene: 4. Germline V gene data show CDR1 as SGHAT and CDR2 as FQNNGV. This CDR3 is built from 15 residues. CDR3 in DNA: TGTGCCAGCACCCGACTAGCGGGAGGGAACAATGAGCAGTTCTTC. Encoded protein: CASTRLAGGNNEQFF.